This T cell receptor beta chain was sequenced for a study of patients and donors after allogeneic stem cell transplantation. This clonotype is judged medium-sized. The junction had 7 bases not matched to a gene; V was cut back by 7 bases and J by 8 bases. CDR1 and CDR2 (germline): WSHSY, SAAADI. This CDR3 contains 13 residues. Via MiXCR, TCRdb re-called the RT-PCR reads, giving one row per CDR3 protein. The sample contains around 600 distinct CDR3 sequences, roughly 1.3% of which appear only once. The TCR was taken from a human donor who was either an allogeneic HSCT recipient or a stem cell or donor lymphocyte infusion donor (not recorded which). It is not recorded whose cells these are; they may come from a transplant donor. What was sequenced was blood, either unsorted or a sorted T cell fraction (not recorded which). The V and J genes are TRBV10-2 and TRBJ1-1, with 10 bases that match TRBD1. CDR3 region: CASTGGTGEEAFF. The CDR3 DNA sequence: TGCGCCAGCACCGGCGGGACAGGGGAAGAAGCTTTCTTT.